This section outlines one T cell receptor (beta chain) sequence together with its context. What it recognizes is unknown. This entry comes from a study of blood T cells in healthy people across ages. Study information: Through template switching, about one barcoded beta molecule was captured per two T cells, as measured in model experiments.

Broader study findings: Strong correlation existed between TCR beta diversity and naive T cell percentage.

The authors ran a second PCR of 7 to 11 cycles using a sample-barcoded 5' primer and a J-beta primer mix. Via MiXCR, TCRdb re-called the 5' RACE reads, giving one row per CDR3 protein. This table holds roughly 570,000 distinct CDR3 sequences, roughly 28% found once. V lost 1 base to trimming and J lost 4 bases; unmatched junction nucleotides: 7. Germline loops: CDR1 SGHRS, CDR2 YFSETQ. CDR3 length equals 16 residues. The sample consisted of blood. The gene calls are TRBV5-1 and TRBJ2-3; TRBD2 matches at 9 bases. The TCR comes from a woman in her sixties or seventies in good health. The CDR3 spells CASSLRDSGGSDTQYF. CDR3 sequence (DNA): TGCGCCAGCAGCTTGCGTGATAGCGGGGGATCAGATACGCAGTATTTT.